Following are 30 T cell receptor beta chains from one sample sequenced in a study of T cells in Graves' hyperthyroidism and ophthalmopathy. RNA transcripts were the template for amplifying TCR beta CDR3 regions. First-round RT-PCR targeting the TCR CDR3 was performed with the HTBI primer set. MiXCR, run by TCRdb on the multiplex PCR reads, gives a single entry per CDR3 protein. Of over 550,000 distinct CDR3 sequences listed, 15% to 20% are singletons. Sequenced sample: blood. Receptors originate from a woman under 30 with Graves' hyperthyroidism.

This clonotype has at least ten counts. The chain combines TRBV5-8 with TRBJ1-1; D gene uncertain. CDR1 SGHTS and CDR2 YDEGEE come from the germline V gene. V dropped 1 base and J dropped 3 bases, with 7 bases sitting between them. The CDR3 runs 13 residues. Here the CDR3 reads CASSLIRDTEAFF. The CDR3 DNA sequence: TGTGCCAGCAGCTTGATCCGGGACACTGAAGCTTTCTTT.

This clonotype appeared many times. The J gene is TRBJ2-7, the V gene TRBV7-2; D could derive from TRBD1 or TRBD2 (6 bases each). CDR1 is SGHTA and CDR2 is FQGNSA in the germline V gene. The CDR3 has 16 amino acids. Trimming removed 1 base at V and 3 bases at J, with 16 bases between. For the CDR3, the DNA is TGTGCCAGCAGCTTAGAAGGGGGGATAAAGAGCTACGAGCAGTACTTC. As protein: CASSLEGGIKSYEQYF.

This clonotype was recorded many times. The chain links TRBV3-1 to TRBJ2-1; the D is unclear. Germline CDR1 is LGHDT and CDR2 is YNNKEL (reference sequence). V was pared by 0 bases and J by 7 bases, with 4 bases between. This CDR3 has 12 residues. The CDR3 sequence: CASSQDFNEQFF. As DNA, the CDR3 is TGTGCCAGCAGCCAAGATTTTAATGAGCAGTTCTTC.

This clonotype was counted a few times. The chain is built from TRBV20-1 and TRBJ1-2; D is unresolved. This CDR3 has 11 amino acids. Trimming cost V 2 bases and J 3 bases, with 4 bases left between them. CDR1 is DFQATT and CDR2 is SNEGSKA in the germline V gene (reference sequence). The CDR3 here is CSARPYYGYTF. CDR3 in DNA: TGCAGTGCTAGACCATACTATGGCTACACCTTC.

The table lists this clonotype with a few counts. V is TRBV13 and J is TRBJ2-7, with a possible D match to TRBD2 (6 bases). This CDR3 contains 13 residues. Per the germline V gene, CDR1 is PRHDT and CDR2 is FYEKMQ (reference sequence). The V end was cut by 5 bases, the J end by 5 bases, with 13 bases between. This CDR3 is CASSEQTRDEQYF. CDR3 DNA: TGTGCCAGCAGCGAACAGACTAGGGACGAGCAGTACTTC.

The sample holds many counts of this clonotype. V usage is TRBV12-3 or TRBV12-4 and J usage is TRBJ1-1; the match to TRBD1 covers 8 bases. Trimming cost V 3 bases and J 2 bases; bases outside gene matches: 8. The CDR3 runs to 16 residues. CDR3 sequence reads: CASSLRQGAENTEAFF. CDR3 in DNA: TGTGCCAGCAGTTTGCGGCAGGGGGCTGAAAACACTGAAGCTTTCTTT.

The table lists this clonotype with a few counts. The CDR3 protein is CSVVSGSETQYF. In DNA, the CDR3 is TGCAGCGTGGTTTCAGGGTCGGAGACCCAGTACTTC. The chain recombines TRBV29-1 with TRBJ2-5, with D possibly matching TRBD1 (5 bases). This CDR3 comprises 12 residues. Germline CDR1 and CDR2: SQVTM and ANQGSEA. V lost 6 bases to trimming and J lost 5 bases, with 13 bases between them.

This clonotype was seen repeatedly, ten times or more. J is TRBJ2-3 and V is TRBV6-1; D could derive from TRBD1 or TRBD2 (5 bases each). V was pared by 5 bases and J by 2 bases, with 11 bases between. The CDR3 consists of 14 residues. Germline CDR1 is MNHNS and CDR2 is SASEGT. CDR3 sequence (DNA): TGTGCCAGCAGTTCGGGACGACACACAGATACGCAGTATTTT. Protein product: CASSSGRHTDTQYF.

Ten or more counts support this clonotype. The chain couples TRBV6-2 or TRBV6-3 to TRBJ2-1, with D maybe TRBD1 (5 bases). Germline V CDR1 and CDR2: MNHEY, SVGEGT. Trimming stripped 0 bases from V and 9 bases from J, with 12 bases between. The CDR3 loop spans 14 amino acids. CDR3 sequence reads: CASSYSGAAAEQFF. Written as DNA, the CDR3 is TGTGCCAGCAGTTACTCTGGGGCTGCGGCTGAGCAGTTCTTC.

As for this clonotype: The junction departs from the called germline gene at one end, perhaps through a read error. This sequence joins TRBV27 and TRBJ1-5, with 12 bases that match TRBD1. Germline CDR1 is MNHEY and CDR2 is SMNVEV (reference sequence). The CDR3 contains 16 residues. CDR3 sequence: CAGSPGTGGWYQPQHF. The DNA for the CDR3 is TGTGCCGGCAGTCCAGGGACAGGGGGCTGGTATCAGCCCCAGCATTTT.

The chain carries TRBV7-9 and TRBJ1-6; D call uncertain. Trimming shortened V by 3 bases and J by 14 bases, and 14 bases separated the two germline ends. Germline CDR1 SEHNR, CDR2 FQNEAQ (reference sequence). The CDR3 is 13 residues long. This CDR3 is CASSFGSLLTLHF. The CDR3 coding sequence is TGTGCCAGCAGCTTCGGCAGCCTTCTAACCCTCCACTTT.

The chain employs TRBV12-3 or TRBV12-4 and TRBJ2-3, with TRBD2 identical over 10 bases. The CDR3 consists of 18 residues. The junction had 9 bases not matched to a gene; V was cut back by 3 bases and J by 0 bases. CDR3 DNA sequence: TGTGCCAGCAGTTTCCGGCTAGCGGGGGCCTCTAGCACAGATACGCAGTATTTT. Translated, it gives CASSFRLAGASSTDTQYF.

This clonotype was observed a few times. The J gene is TRBJ2-2, the V gene TRBV6-1; D not certain. This CDR3 spans 13 amino acids. CDR1 MNHNS and CDR2 SASEGT come from the germline V gene. Between the trimmed V and J ends, which lost 5 bases and 2 bases, there was a span of 6 bases. CDR3 sequence reads: CASSFFNTGELFF. The CDR3 coding sequence is TGTGCCAGCAGTTTCTTTAACACCGGGGAGCTGTTTTTT.

This clonotype was seen only a few times. The chain recombines TRBV10-3 with TRBJ2-2; D assignment may be TRBD1 or TRBD2 (5 bases each). Germline V gene lookup returns CDR1 ENHRY and CDR2 SYGVKD. V was cut by 4 bases and J by 7 bases, with 13 bases left in between. The CDR3 sequence is 14 residues long. This CDR3 is CAISVGTKGGELFF. CDR3 nucleotides: TGTGCCATCAGTGTAGGGACGAAGGGCGGGGAGCTGTTTTTT.

The V and J genes are TRBV25-1 and TRBJ2-2; D uncertain. V was pared by 4 bases and J by 4 bases, with 13 bases between. Germline V CDR1 and CDR2: MGHDK, SYGVNS. The CDR3 has 15 amino acids. The DNA for the CDR3 is TGTGCCAGCAGTGCCCGGAAGGTTGGCACCGGGGAGCTGTTTTTT. Encoded protein: CASSARKVGTGELFF.

Turning to this clonotype: A read error is possible here, since a much larger clone lies one base away. V is TRBV18 and J is TRBJ1-6; D may be TRBD1 (5 bases). Deletions cut 2 bases from V and 6 bases from J, with 14 bases between. In germline, CDR1 is KGHSH, CDR2 LQKENI. The CDR3 sequence is 16 residues long. CDR3 residues: CASSPELYRINSPLHF. CDR3 nucleotides: TGTGCCAGCTCACCAGAATTATACAGGATTAATTCACCCCTCCACTTT.

This clonotype was recorded a few times. The CDR3 DNA reads TGTGCCAGCAGCCAAGGCGCGGTGAAGGCGAAATTAGCCAAAAACATTCAGTACTTC. This sequence encodes CASSQGAVKAKLAKNIQYF. The J gene is TRBJ2-4, the V gene TRBV3-1; unclear D gene. This CDR3 is built from 19 residues. V lost 1 base, J lost 0 bases, and 19 bases lay in between. Germline CDR1 and CDR2: LGHDT and YNNKEL (reference sequence).

In this sample, this clonotype turned up a few times. J is TRBJ2-1 and V is TRBV20-1; 9 bases are shared with TRBD2. The junction had 3 bases not matched to a gene; V was cut back by 7 bases and J by 2 bases. The germline V gene encodes CDR1 DFQATT and CDR2 SNEGSKA (reference sequence). There are 13 residues in the CDR3. The chain's CDR3 is CSVSGGTYNEQFF. DNA of the CDR3: TGCAGTGTTAGCGGGGGTACCTACAATGAGCAGTTCTTC.

This clonotype showed up many times. The chain carries TRBV20-1 and TRBJ2-1; D is perhaps TRBD2 (5 bases). This CDR3 is 12 amino acids long. Trimming removed 6 bases at V and 5 bases at J, with 11 bases between. Germline assignment: CDR1 DFQATT and CDR2 SNEGSKA (reference sequence). The CDR3 DNA follows: TGCAGTGCGGAGGACGGTGACAATGAGCAGTTCTTC. Protein: CSAEDGDNEQFF.

Notes on this clonotype: Sequence at one end of the junction differs from germline and may be a read error. The chain uses TRBV6-1 and TRBJ2-1; 7 bases fit TRBD2. The CDR3 is made up of 14 amino acids. Germline loops: CDR1 MNHNS, CDR2 SASEGT. CDR3 sequence (DNA): TGTGCCAGCGGGACTATGAGCTCCTACAATGGGCAGTTCTTC. Residues: CASGTMSSYNGQFF.

The gene calls are TRBV11-2 and TRBJ2-2, with D perhaps being TRBD1 or TRBD2 (5 bases each). The CDR3 extends over 16 amino acids. Trimming pared 9 bases from V and 3 bases from J, leaving 20 bases between. Germline V lookup: CDR1 SGHAT, CDR2 FQNNGV. The CDR3: CASTRVGTEYTGELFF. Here the CDR3 DNA reads TGTGCCAGTACAAGGGTGGGGACGGAATACACCGGGGAGCTGTTTTTT.

The V gene is TRBV19, the J gene TRBJ2-3; D is possibly TRBD2 (7 bases). The CDR3 spans 14 residues. The V and J ends lost 3 bases and 4 bases respectively, with 11 bases between them. The germline V gene has CDR1 LNHDA and CDR2 SQIVND (reference sequence). CDR3 residues: CASSIRGAADTQYF. The DNA for the CDR3 is TGTGCCAGTAGTATCCGGGGGGCCGCAGATACGCAGTATTTT.

The chain recombines TRBV7-2 with TRBJ2-5; 9 nucleotides agree with TRBD1. The length of the CDR3 is 16 residues. Per the germline V gene, CDR1 is SGHTA and CDR2 is FQGNSA. V was pared by 0 bases and J by 6 bases, with 8 bases of the junction left unmatched. CDR3 DNA: TGTGCCAGCAGCTTAGCGGGACAGGGTTTCCATAAGACCCAGTACTTC. The encoded protein is CASSLAGQGFHKTQYF.

Comments on this clonotype: A much larger clone lies one base from this, so it may be a read error. The chain employs TRBV28 and TRBJ1-6; D gene ambiguous. This CDR3 is 15 amino acids long. Germline values: CDR1 MDHEN, CDR2 SYDVKM. V was pared by 6 bases and J by 10 bases, with 19 bases between. Written as DNA, the CDR3 is TGTGCCAGCAGCCCTCGCGACGGGGTATGGTCACCCCTCCACTTT. Translating it yields CASSPRDGVWSPLHF.

This clonotype was counted between two and nine times. V and J are TRBV28 and TRBJ1-4; 7 positions agree with TRBD1. CDR1 is MDHEN and CDR2 is SYDVKM in the germline V gene. Unmatched junction bases numbered 11, after V lost 7 bases and J lost 6 bases. The CDR3 is 15 residues long. The chain's CDR3 is CASTPRGGPYEKLFF. The CDR3 DNA is TGTGCCAGCACTCCCAGGGGGGGCCCCTATGAAAAACTGTTTTTT. The entire variable domain, with the rest obtained from reference TRBV28 and TRBJ1-4, is as follows: DVKVTQSSRYLVKRTGEKVFLECVQDMDHENMFWYRQDPGLGLRLIYFSYDVKMKEKGDIPEGYSVSREKKERFSLILESASTNQTSMYLCASTPRGGPYEKLFFGSGTQLSVL.

The chain uses TRBV7-9 and TRBJ1-2, with 7 bases fitting TRBD1. This CDR3 comprises 12 residues. V was clipped by 6 bases and J by 6 bases; unmatched bases: 4. In germline, CDR1 is SEHNR, CDR2 FQNEAQ (reference sequence). This CDR3 is CASRNTGDGYTF. CDR3 bases: TGTGCCAGCAGAAACACAGGGGATGGCTACACCTTC.

This clonotype was found many times. The V and J genes are TRBV5-6 and TRBJ2-3; D is possibly TRBD2 (6 bases). Between the trimmed V and J ends, which lost 4 bases and 5 bases, there was a span of 11 bases. Germline V CDR1 and CDR2: SGHDT, YYEEEE. This CDR3 contains 13 residues. CDR3 protein: CASSASGGDTQYF. The CDR3 DNA follows: TGTGCCAGCAGCGCCTCCGGGGGAGATACGCAGTATTTT.

With respect to this clonotype: A much larger clone differs by one base, so this may be a read error. V is TRBV7-9 and J is TRBJ2-1; 11 nucleotides agree with TRBD2. This CDR3 contains 17 residues. The ends lost 1 base at V and 4 bases at J; junction bases unmatched: 6. Germline CDR1 is SEHNR and CDR2 is FQNEAQ (reference sequence). This CDR3 is CASSLEALAGVYNEQFF. For the CDR3, the DNA is TGTGCCAGCAGCTTAGAGGCACTAGCGGGAGTTTACAATGAGCAGTTCTTC.

Of note for this clonotype: An end of the junction does not agree with germline; a read error may underlie this. The chain is built from TRBV7-9 and TRBJ2-7; TRBD1 aligns across 9 bases. The CDR3 spans 14 residues. CDR1 and CDR2 from the germline V gene are SEHNR and FQNEAQ (reference sequence). The CDR3 sequence: CANSSGTGLYEQYF. The CDR3 region has the DNA TGTGCCAACAGCTCCGGGACAGGGCTCTACGAGCAGTACTTC.

The rearrangement links TRBV3-1 to TRBJ2-1; TRBD1 or TRBD2 may be the D gene (5 bases each). Germline V lookup: CDR1 LGHDT, CDR2 YNNKEL (reference sequence). The CDR3 runs 19 residues. The V end lost 2 bases, the J end lost 3 bases, and 23 bases lay between the germline ends. CDR3 nucleotide sequence: TGTGCCAGCAGCCAAAGAGGACCAGCACAACAGAGGGGCTACAATGAGCAGTTCTTC. This gives the protein CASSQRGPAQQRGYNEQFF.